This entry lists 18 T cell receptor beta chains sequenced from one sample in a study of blood T cell repertoires in COVID-19. TCRdb's table, derived via immunoSEQ multiplex PCR, lists solely in-frame clones and lacks some. The sample shows some 210,000 clones, about 91% of them seen only once. The specimen sequenced was PBMCs or T cells enriched from blood (not recorded which). The origin of the receptors is a man between 18 and 35 years old with acute COVID-19.

The rearrangement links TRBV28 to TRBJ1-1, with TRBD1 matching 7 bases. Unmatched junction bases numbered 2, after V lost 2 bases and J lost 8 bases. Germline V gene lookup returns CDR1 MDHEN and CDR2 SYDVKM. The CDR3 consists of 12 residues. Here the CDR3 reads CASSLEGQEAFF. CDR3 coding DNA: TGTGCCAGCAGTTTAGAGGGACAGGAAGCTTTCTTT.

The chain recombines TRBV4-3 with TRBJ2-3; D is ambiguous. Germline V gene lookup returns CDR1 LGHNA and CDR2 YSLEER. The CDR3 loop spans 15 amino acids. The V end lost 0 bases, the J end lost 0 bases, and 7 bases lay between the germline ends. CDR3 DNA sequence: TGCGCCAGCAGCCAAGATCACAGAAGCACAGATACGCAGTATTTT. It codes for CASSQDHRSTDTQYF.

The genes are TRBV7-2 and TRBJ1-2; unclear D gene. Germline V CDR1 and CDR2: SGHTA, FQGNSA. The CDR3 consists of 13 residues. Trimming removed 5 bases at V and 8 bases at J, with 15 bases between. CDR3 protein: CASSILAGRGYTF. The CDR3 DNA is TGTGCCAGCAGCATCCTAGCGGGCAGGGGCTACACCTTC.

The chain combines TRBV7-2 with TRBJ2-5; tentatively, D is TRBD1 (6 bases). This CDR3 region has 15 residues. CDR1 and CDR2 (germline): SGHTA, FQGNSA. The ends were cut back, 6 bases at V and 1 base at J, with 15 bases in the middle. The CDR3 sequence is CASSRRPGVQETQYF. The CDR3 DNA sequence: TGTGCCAGCAGTAGACGGCCAGGGGTCCAAGAGACCCAGTACTTC. Full variable domain (missing parts from reference TRBV7-2 and TRBJ2-5): GAGVSQSPSNKVTEKGKDVELRCDPISGHTALYWYRQSLGQGLEFLIYFQGNSAPDKSGLPSDRFSAERTGGSVSTLTIQRTQQEDSAVYLCASSRRPGVQETQYFGPGTRLLVL.

The chain uses TRBV2 and TRBJ2-1, with 16 bases lining up with TRBD2. CDR1 and CDR2 from the germline V gene are SNHLY and FYNNEI. Trimming at V came to 6 bases and at J to 8 bases, leaving 10 bases not matched to a gene. CDR3 length: 17 residues. The chain's CDR3 is CASSAGTSGRAGDEQFF. The CDR3 bases are TGTGCCAGCAGCGCTGGGACTAGCGGGAGGGCGGGGGATGAGCAGTTCTTC. Drawing the rest from reference TRBV2 and TRBJ2-1, the complete variable domain is EPEVTQTPSHQVTQMGQEVILRCVPISNHLYFYWYRQILGQKVEFLVSFYNNEISEKSEIFDDQFSVERPDGSNFTLKIRSTKLEDSAMYFCASSAGTSGRAGDEQFFGPGTRLTVL.

The gene calls are TRBV28 and TRBJ2-7; TRBD1 matches at 7 bases. Germline V gene data show CDR1 as MDHEN and CDR2 as SYDVKM. V lost 5 bases to trimming and J lost 0 bases; unmatched junction nucleotides: 7. The CDR3 is 15 residues long. This chain's CDR3 is CASSPQGQSSYEQYF. The CDR3 nucleotides are TGTGCCAGCAGTCCCCAGGGACAGAGCTCCTACGAGCAGTACTTC.

This chain uses TRBV30 with TRBJ2-7; D may be TRBD2 (5 bases). Germline-derived CDR1 and CDR2 are GTSNPN and SVGIG (reference sequence). This CDR3 has 11 residues. CDR3 protein: CASEAGGEQYF. The CDR3, as DNA: TGTGCTTCAGAGGCAGGCGGGGAGCAGTACTTC.

This clone was counted a single time. The chain has TRBV19 and TRBJ2-2; the D gene is possibly TRBD1 (6 bases). The V gene lost 6 bases and the J gene lost 2 bases, with 7 bases spanning the gap. The CDR3 totals 13 residues. Per germline, CDR1 LNHDA and CDR2 SQIVND (reference sequence). CDR3 loop: CASRQGNTGELFF. DNA for the CDR3: TGTGCCAGTAGACAGGGTAACACCGGGGAGCTGTTTTTT.

V is TRBV5-5 and J is TRBJ1-2, with a weak D call TRBD1 (5 bases). V was trimmed by 4 bases and J by 3 bases, leaving 22 bases between them. CDR3 size: 17 residues. The germline gives CDR1 SGHKS, CDR2 YYEKEE (reference sequence). The CDR3: CASSHGQGWAPDYGYTF. CDR3 in DNA: TGTGCCAGCAGCCATGGACAAGGCTGGGCGCCCGACTATGGCTACACCTTC. Based on the CDR3 plus reference TRBV5-5 and TRBJ1-2, the full variable domain is DAGVTQSPTHLIKTRGQQVTLRCSPISGHKSVSWYQQVLGQGPQFIFQYYEKEERGRGNFPDRFSARQFPNYSSELNVNALLLGDSALYLCASSHGQGWAPDYGYTFGSGTRLTVV.

This clone was picked up many times. This chain links TRBV4-1 with TRBJ2-2; no clear D. V was cut by 0 bases and J by 3 bases, with 8 bases left in between. Germline CDR1 MGHRA, CDR2 YSYEKL. CDR3 length: 15 amino acids. The CDR3 spells CASSQEDLHTGELFF. The CDR3 bases are TGCGCCAGCAGCCAAGAAGACTTACACACCGGGGAGCTGTTTTTT.

The V and J genes are TRBV18 and TRBJ2-6, with TRBD2 matching over 11 bases. Trimming removed 3 bases from V and 0 bases from J; junction bases left unmatched: 7. Germline CDR1 reads KGHSH; CDR2 reads LQKENI. This CDR3 has 19 amino acids. CDR3 amino acids: CASSPAGLAAFSGANVLTF. As DNA, the CDR3 is TGTGCCAGCTCACCCGCGGGACTAGCGGCCTTCTCTGGGGCCAACGTCCTGACTTTC. The full variable domain, with the rest looked up from reference TRBV18 and TRBJ2-6, is NAGVMQNPRHLVRRRGQEARLRCSPMKGHSHVYWYRQLPEEGLKFMVYLQKENIIDESGMPKERFSAEFPKEGPSILRIQQVVRGDSAAYFCASSPAGLAAFSGANVLTFGAGSRLTVL.

The chain links TRBV3-1 (or the pseudogene TRBV3-2) to TRBJ2-1; 8 positions match TRBD1. The J segment lost 6 bases and the V segment lost 7 bases, leaving 8 bases of the junction unmatched. CDR3 size: 14 residues. The V gene's germline CDR1 is LGHDT and CDR2 YNNKEL (reference sequence). This chain's CDR3 is CASTPVQGGNEQFF. As DNA, the CDR3 is TGTGCCAGCACGCCGGTACAGGGGGGCAATGAGCAGTTCTTC.

The chain is built from TRBV27 and TRBJ2-1, with 10 bases identical to TRBD2. V lost 2 bases and J lost 2; bases outside the gene matches: 15. Germline CDR1 reads MNHEY; CDR2 reads SMNVEV (reference sequence). This CDR3 spans 20 amino acids. The CDR3 region has the DNA TGTGCCAGCAGTTTAGTCGTTCCCGGGAGCGGGAGGGGCCCCTACAATGAGCAGTTCTTC. Translated, it gives CASSLVVPGSGRGPYNEQFF.

The J gene is TRBJ1-4, the V gene TRBV7-9; D might be TRBD1 (6 bases). This CDR3 spans 18 amino acids. Germline V lookup: CDR1 SEHNR, CDR2 FQNEAQ (reference sequence). V was trimmed by 3 bases and J by 2 bases, leaving 19 bases between them. The CDR3 DNA reads as TGTGCCAGCAGCTTTCCGGGTACAGGGATAGGTACTAATGAAAAACTGTTTTTT. Translating it yields CASSFPGTGIGTNEKLFF.

This chain joins TRBV14 and TRBJ2-3; D may be TRBD2 (5 bases). Trimming removed 3 bases at V and 0 bases at J, with 16 bases between. The CDR3 is made up of 17 amino acids. Germline V CDR1 and CDR2: SGHDN, FVKESK. CDR3 bases: TGTGCCAGCAGCCACCCGACCTGGCGGGCCAGCACAGATACGCAGTATTTT. It yields the protein CASSHPTWRASTDTQYF.

With respect to this clone: The same CDR3 arises from other DNA sequences in this sample as well. DNA for the CDR3: TGTGCCAGCAGTTCCGGGACAGGGGTGCAGCCCCAGCATTTT. It encodes CASSSGTGVQPQHF. The chain is built from TRBV27 and TRBJ1-5, with 10 nucleotides matching TRBD1. With V trimmed by 4 bases and J by 7 bases, 4 bases remained unmatched. The germline V gene has CDR1 MNHEY and CDR2 SMNVEV (reference sequence). This CDR3 is built from 14 residues.

This clone appeared a single time. CDR3 DNA: TGTGCCACCAGCAGTGGGGGAGGGATCTCAGATACGCAGTATTTT. Translating it yields CATSSGGGISDTQYF. The chain joins TRBV15 to TRBJ2-3; 7 bases map to TRBD2. The germline V gene encodes CDR1 LNHNV and CDR2 YYDKDF (reference sequence). The J segment lost 4 bases and the V segment lost 3 bases, leaving 7 bases of the junction unmatched. The CDR3 is made up of 15 amino acids.

This clone was picked up one time. The J gene is TRBJ2-3, the V gene TRBV2; 8 bases match TRBD2. There are 22 residues in the CDR3. CDR1 and CDR2 from the germline V gene are SNHLY and FYNNEI. V lost 0 bases to trimming and J lost 2 bases; unmatched junction nucleotides: 22. CDR3: CASSEASGSLPGLAHTTDTQYF. The CDR3 coding sequence is TGTGCCAGCAGTGAAGCAAGCGGGAGCCTGCCCGGGCTCGCCCATACCACAGATACGCAGTATTTT.